This passage covers 22 T cell receptor beta chains from one sample sequenced in a study of cytomegalovirus exposure and HLA in healthy donors. This PCR relied on a set of 60 Vbeta primers and 13 Jbeta primers. The method was immunoSEQ multiplex PCR; TCRdb's version includes in-frame clones alone and lacks a portion of them. Seen here are fewer than 180,000 clones, roughly 63% observed once, and the top ten hold 7% to 8.5%. The sequencing sample was made of PBMCs. The receptors stem from an older woman in good health and CMV-seropositive.

The V gene is TRBV5-1, the J gene TRBJ2-2, with 11 bases aligning to TRBD2. The germline V gene has CDR1 SGHRS and CDR2 YFSETQ. The V and J ends lost 4 bases and 3 bases, in that order; junction bases with no gene match: 11. CDR3 size: 18 residues. The CDR3 DNA is TGCGCCAGCAGCGCGGGAAATACTAGCGGGAGAGACACCGGGGAGCTGTTTTTT. Translated: CASSAGNTSGRDTGELFF.

The J gene is TRBJ1-2, the V gene TRBV28, with TRBD1 identical over 8 bases. The CDR3 loop spans 13 amino acids. Looked up from germline, CDR1 is MDHEN and CDR2 is SYDVKM. With V trimmed by 8 bases and J by 1 base, 3 bases remained unmatched. CDR3 sequence reads: CASRTGFNYGYTF. The CDR3 DNA sequence: TGTGCCAGCCGGACAGGGTTTAACTATGGCTACACCTTC.

This clone was picked up a small number of times. The chain joins TRBV13 to TRBJ2-7, with TRBD2 identical over 10 bases. The CDR3 runs 17 residues. The V segment lost 5 bases and the J segment 3 bases; nucleotides outside the gene matches: 13. Germline CDR1 and CDR2: PRHDT and FYEKMQ (reference sequence). In nucleotides, the CDR3 is TGTGCCAGCAGCCCCGTAGGGGCTAGCGGGAGTCACTACGAGCAGTACTTC. Translation gives CASSPVGASGSHYEQYF.

This clone was counted between two and nine times. The rearrangement joins TRBV9 to TRBJ2-3; TRBD2 agrees at 9 bases. Germline assignment: CDR1 SGDLS and CDR2 YYNGEE. With 2 bases clipped from V and 3 bases from J, the junction kept 7 bases outside the gene matches. CDR3 length: 16 residues. CDR3 DNA: TGTGCCAGCAGCGTGTATAGCGGGAGAGGGACAGATACGCAGTATTTT. Its protein product is CASSVYSGRGTDTQYF.

CDR3 nucleotides: TGTGCCAGCAGCTTCGGACTAGCGGGAGCCGGCACAGATACGCAGTATTTT. This translates into CASSFGLAGAGTDTQYF. V and J are TRBV11-1 and TRBJ2-3; 13 bases align to TRBD2. Looked up from germline, CDR1 is SGHAT and CDR2 is FQDESV (reference sequence). V shed 3 bases, J shed 1 base, and the junction held 4 bases outside the gene matches. The CDR3 is 17 residues long.

This clone was observed a few times. The V and J genes are TRBV15 and TRBJ2-7, with 10 bases fitting TRBD2. The V and J ends lost 5 bases and 5 bases, in that order; junction bases with no gene match: 9. Germline CDR1 and CDR2: LNHNV and YYDKDF (reference sequence). This CDR3 region has 15 residues. CDR3 region: CATSVPGTSVDEQYF. The CDR3 DNA is TGTGCCACCAGCGTTCCCGGGACTAGCGTAGACGAGCAGTACTTC.

The chain joins TRBV30 to TRBJ1-2, with D possibly matching TRBD1 (6 bases). Germline V gene data show CDR1 as GTSNPN and CDR2 as SVGIG (reference sequence). V lost 0 bases and J lost 8, with 19 bases in between. The CDR3 totals 15 residues. The CDR3 bases are TGTGCCTGGAGTGTATCCGGGACAAGTCGGGGCGGCTACACCTTC. Its translation is CAWSVSGTSRGGYTF.

This rearrangement joins TRBV5-1 to TRBJ1-3; 8 bases align to TRBD1. V shed 0 bases, J shed 8 bases, and the junction held 7 bases outside the gene matches. The germline gives CDR1 SGHRS, CDR2 YFSETQ. There are 15 residues in the CDR3. The CDR3 DNA reads TGCGCCAGCAGCTTGGCCGGGACAGGTGGGGACACCATATATTTT. Protein sequence: CASSLAGTGGDTIYF. Full variable domain (remainder filled in from reference TRBV5-1 and TRBJ1-3): KAGVTQTPRYLIKTRGQQVTLSCSPISGHRSVSWYQQTPGQGLQFLFEYFSETQRNKGNFPGRFSGRQFSNSRSEMNVSTLELGDSALYLCASSLAGTGGDTIYFGEGSWLTVV.

The gene calls are TRBV7-2 and TRBJ2-3; TRBD1 aligns across 8 bases. This CDR3 is built from 18 residues. Trimming took 1 base from V and 5 from J; bases not matched to a gene: 14. Per germline, CDR1 SGHTA and CDR2 FQGNSA. The CDR3 coding sequence is TGTGCCAGCAGCTTAGGGGACAGGCCCCTTGAGATTGTAGATACGCAGTATTTT. The encoded protein is CASSLGDRPLEIVDTQYF.

In this sample, this clone turned up a few times. Other DNA sequences in the sample encode the same CDR3. This chain joins TRBV9 and TRBJ2-7; tentatively, D is TRBD1 (6 bases). The CDR3 is made up of 14 amino acids. V was cut by 3 bases and J by 1 base, with 11 bases left in between. Germline V gives CDR1 SGDLS, CDR2 YYNGEE. In DNA, the CDR3 is TGTGCCAGCAGCGCACCGGACAGATCCTACGAGCAGTACTTC. This sequence encodes CASSAPDRSYEQYF.

V usage is TRBV7-8 and J usage is TRBJ1-2, with unresolved D. The germline gives CDR1 SGHVS, CDR2 FQNEAQ. The CDR3 is 15 residues long. Trimming cost V 4 bases and J 3 bases, with 15 bases left between them. Here the CDR3 reads CASSSGRGSDYGYTF. DNA of the CDR3: TGTGCCAGCAGCTCCGGTCGGGGATCGGACTATGGCTACACCTTC.

This chain links TRBV7-9 with TRBJ2-1, with 13 positions matching TRBD2. The germline CDR1 and CDR2 sequences are SEHNR and FQNEAQ (reference sequence). After removal of 5 bases from V and 8 bases from J, the junction contained 9 bases not matched to a gene. The CDR3 runs to 16 residues. CDR3 loop: CASSPLGLAGLYEQFF. The CDR3 nucleotides read TGTGCCAGCAGCCCATTGGGACTAGCGGGACTCTATGAGCAGTTCTTC.

This chain connects TRBV5-4 to TRBJ1-5; D might be TRBD1 (5 bases). Trimming removed 4 bases from V and 1 base from J, with 9 bases in between. The CDR3 contains 14 residues. From germline, CDR1 is SGHNT and CDR2 YYREEE (reference sequence). CDR3 protein: CASSPGLSNQPQHF. CDR3 in DNA: TGTGCCAGCAGCCCAGGGTTAAGCAATCAGCCCCAGCATTTT.

The V call is TRBV5-1, the J call TRBJ1-1, with D possibly being TRBD1 (5 bases). Germline lookup yields CDR1 SGHRS and CDR2 YFSETQ. Trimming removed 6 bases at V and 6 bases at J, with 15 bases between. The CDR3 length is 13 residues. The CDR3 coding sequence is TGCGCCAGCACTAGGGCGGGAGGGGCTGAAGCTTTCTTT. Translated: CASTRAGGAEAFF.

The V gene is TRBV14, the J gene TRBJ2-7; 12 bases line up with TRBD2. The CDR3 contains 15 residues. Trimming cost V 8 bases and J 4 bases; bases outside gene matches: 9. Germline-derived CDR1 and CDR2 are SGHDN and FVKESK. For the CDR3, the DNA is TGTGCCAGCTCGACTAGCGGGAGTTTCCGGTACGAGCAGTACTTC. This translates into CASSTSGSFRYEQYF.

This clone was seen a few times. This chain links TRBV7-3 with TRBJ2-6, with 8 bases lining up with TRBD2. The germline gives CDR1 SGHTA, CDR2 FQGTGA. This CDR3 spans 15 amino acids. Losses at the gene ends were 8 bases for V and 4 bases for J; bases not matched to a gene: 7. The CDR3 DNA reads as TGTGCCAGCCAGCCGGGGGGGTCAGGGGCCAACGTCCTGACTTTC. Protein: CASQPGGSGANVLTF.

The V call is TRBV6-5, the J call TRBJ2-3, with D possibly TRBD2 on 6 matching bases. V lost 6 bases, J lost 4 bases, and 11 bases lay in between. Germline CDR1 and CDR2: MNHEY and SVGAGI. This CDR3 has 13 residues. The CDR3 spells CASRRPGADTQYF. The CDR3 DNA is TGTGCCAGCAGAAGGCCGGGGGCAGATACGCAGTATTTT.

The J gene is TRBJ2-1, the V gene TRBV7-8; TRBD1 might be the D (6 bases). V was shortened by 3 bases and J by 5 bases, with 17 bases between the two germline ends. CDR1 SGHVS and CDR2 FQNEAQ come from the germline V gene. The CDR3 length is 16 residues. The CDR3 region is CASSFPQGKSNNEQFF. The CDR3 nucleotides are TGTGCCAGCAGCTTCCCGCAGGGGAAGAGTAACAATGAGCAGTTCTTC.

The DNA of the CDR3 is TGTGCCAGCAGCCGCAGGGACAGGGCCCAAGAGACCCAGTACTTC. Protein product: CASSRRDRAQETQYF. The chain has TRBV11-2 and TRBJ2-5; 9 nucleotides match TRBD1. Germline V CDR1 and CDR2: SGHAT, FQNNGV. The CDR3 is 15 amino acids. The junction had 5 bases not matched to a gene; V was cut back by 5 bases and J by 1 base.

The J gene is TRBJ2-5, the V gene TRBV13; the match to TRBD1 covers 7 bases. The germline CDR1 and CDR2 sequences are PRHDT and FYEKMQ (reference sequence). This CDR3 region has 13 residues. The V segment lost 5 bases and the J segment 5 bases; nucleotides outside the gene matches: 5. CDR3 protein: CASSQDRVETQYF. For the CDR3, the DNA is TGTGCCAGCAGCCAAGACAGGGTCGAGACCCAGTACTTC.

This chain links TRBV4-1 with TRBJ2-1, with 7 bases that match TRBD1. Unmatched junction bases numbered 15, after V lost 1 base and J lost 9 bases. Germline V CDR1 and CDR2: MGHRA, YSYEKL. The length of the CDR3 is 17 residues. The CDR3 sequence: CASSQVLTGIVGTEQFF. The CDR3 DNA follows: TGCGCCAGCAGCCAAGTTCTGACAGGGATTGTGGGAACTGAGCAGTTCTTC.

The V and J genes are TRBV2 and TRBJ1-4; 8 nucleotides line up with TRBD1. After removal of 8 bases from V and 7 bases from J, the junction contained 6 bases not matched to a gene. There are 13 residues in the CDR3. The germline CDR1 and CDR2 sequences are SNHLY and FYNNEI. This CDR3 reads CASGTGRSEKLFF. The CDR3 nucleotides read TGTGCCAGCGGGACAGGACGAAGTGAAAAACTGTTTTTT.